The rows below give T cell receptor beta chains drawn from one sample of a study of Graves' ophthalmopathy and Graves' hyperthyroidism. TCRdb analysed the multiplex PCR reads with MiXCR anew, one entry per CDR3 protein. The sample includes fewer than 650,000 distinct CDR3 sequences, 20% to 25% of them seen just once. What was sequenced was peripheral blood. Receptors originate from a woman in her late teens or twenties with stable Graves' hyperthyroidism. Some clones in this sample may be carry-over from other donors' samples. CDR3s include the opening cysteine and the closing phenylalanine or tryptophan. For some rows the clone size is stated as once, few or many, or as a class when expanded; others skip it.

clone size: -
V gene: TRBV6-5
CDR3 length: 15
J gene: TRBJ2-5
CDR3 protein: CASSYSRGREETQYF

clone size: -
V gene: TRBV27
CDR3 length: 16
J gene: TRBJ2-2
CDR3 protein: CASSLTGAPNTGELFF

clone size: -
V gene: TRBV6-2/TRBV6-3
CDR3 length: 18
J gene: TRBJ2-2
CDR3 protein: CASGPSAATTIYTGELFF

clone size: many
V gene: TRBV6-5
CDR3 length: 14
J gene: TRBJ2-5
CDR3 protein: CASSRDRGGETQYF

clone size: many
V gene: TRBV15
CDR3 length: 12
J gene: TRBJ1-2
CDR3 protein: CATSRDRLGYTF

clone size: many
V gene: TRBV7-2
CDR3 length: 14
J gene: TRBJ2-5
CDR3 protein: CASSLRGFQETQYF

clone size: many
V gene: TRBV28
CDR3 length: 13
J gene: TRBJ1-2
CDR3 protein: CASSFGRSYGYTF

clone size: -
V gene: TRBV11-2
CDR3 length: 15
J gene: TRBJ2-3
CDR3 protein: CASSLELDLADTQYF

clone size: many
V gene: TRBV14
CDR3 length: 14
J gene: TRBJ2-7
CDR3 protein: CASSHMDRAHEQYF

clone size: many
V gene: TRBV6-2/TRBV6-3
CDR3 length: 14
J gene: TRBJ2-4
CDR3 protein: CASRRPQAKNIQYF

clone size: -
V gene: TRBV7-6
CDR3 length: 13
J gene: TRBJ2-5
CDR3 protein: CASSFEQQETQYF

clone size: many
V gene: TRBV7-2
CDR3 length: 14
J gene: TRBJ2-7
CDR3 protein: CASSSASGVGEQYF

clone size: many
V gene: TRBV29-1
CDR3 length: 14
J gene: TRBJ1-1
CDR3 protein: CSVGWGWDDTEAFF

clone size: many
V gene: TRBV6-6
CDR3 length: 16
J gene: TRBJ2-7
CDR3 protein: CASSRPPTGFTYEQYF

clone size: many
V gene: TRBV27
CDR3 length: 19
J gene: TRBJ2-7
CDR3 protein: CASSLIAGGVAGLSYEQYF

clone size: many
V gene: TRBV19
CDR3 length: 13
J gene: TRBJ1-2
CDR3 protein: CASNFRDTYGYTF

clone size: -
V gene: TRBV12-3/TRBV12-4
CDR3 length: 11
J gene: TRBJ2-7
CDR3 protein: CASSFKNEQYF

clone size: few
V gene: TRBV3-1
CDR3 length: 15
J gene: TRBJ1-2
CDR3 protein: CASSPYRGTNYGYTF

clone size: few
V gene: TRBV7-9
CDR3 length: 18
J gene: TRBJ1-6
CDR3 protein: CASSLVFSDGPLQSPLHF

clone size: many
V gene: TRBV19
CDR3 length: 20
J gene: TRBJ2-7
CDR3 protein: CASSIDGGTSGRASPYEQYF

clone size: -
V gene: TRBV5-1
CDR3 length: 13
J gene: TRBJ1-2
CDR3 protein: CASSPGERGGYTF

clone size: few
V gene: TRBV7-2
CDR3 length: 15
J gene: TRBJ1-3
CDR3 protein: CASSLGRLRGNTIYF

clone size: -
V gene: TRBV19
CDR3 length: 13
J gene: TRBJ2-7
CDR3 protein: CASSGIPTYEQYF

clone size: -
V gene: TRBV27
CDR3 length: 16
J gene: TRBJ2-5
CDR3 protein: CASRRQPNQPQETQYF

clone size: many
V gene: TRBV6-1
CDR3 length: 15
J gene: TRBJ2-7
CDR3 protein: CASSEIGDSSYEQYF

clone size: -
V gene: TRBV5-6
CDR3 length: 16
J gene: TRBJ2-2
CDR3 protein: CASRSFPGQTTGELFF

clone size: many
V gene: TRBV6-5
CDR3 length: 15
J gene: TRBJ2-7
CDR3 protein: CASRPSGDASYEQYF

clone size: many
V gene: TRBV11-1
CDR3 length: 16
J gene: TRBJ2-7
CDR3 protein: CASSLPTDTPLDEQYF

clone size: -
V gene: TRBV20-1
CDR3 length: 14
J gene: TRBJ2-7
CDR3 protein: CSALTSVPFYEQYF

clone size: -
V gene: TRBV9
CDR3 length: 14
J gene: TRBJ2-5
CDR3 protein: CASTRGDSEETQYF

clone size: -
V gene: TRBV6-5
CDR3 length: 17
J gene: TRBJ2-5
CDR3 protein: CASSYPGLAGVGETQYF

clone size: -
V gene: TRBV5-5
CDR3 length: 17
J gene: TRBJ1-5
CDR3 protein: CASSLLPDLPLGQPQHF

clone size: -
V gene: TRBV12-3/TRBV12-4
CDR3 length: 18
J gene: TRBJ1-5
CDR3 protein: CASSPDSYIFYSNQPQHF

clone size: many
V gene: TRBV20-1
CDR3 length: 11
J gene: TRBJ2-7
CDR3 protein: CSAKGTDQQYF

clone size: many
V gene: TRBV12-3/TRBV12-4
CDR3 length: 15
J gene: TRBJ2-5
CDR3 protein: CASSLARAGGETQYF

clone size: -
V gene: TRBV15
CDR3 length: 19
J gene: TRBJ2-7
CDR3 protein: CATSRDPPPTGPTLYEQYF

clone size: few
V gene: TRBV28
CDR3 length: 14
J gene: TRBJ1-1
CDR3 protein: CASSLYRGLTEAFF

clone size: many
V gene: TRBV10-3
CDR3 length: 14
J gene: TRBJ1-1
CDR3 protein: CAISEGGGNTEAFF

clone size: many
V gene: TRBV5-1
CDR3 length: 15
J gene: TRBJ1-5
CDR3 protein: CASKLSGDSNQPQHF